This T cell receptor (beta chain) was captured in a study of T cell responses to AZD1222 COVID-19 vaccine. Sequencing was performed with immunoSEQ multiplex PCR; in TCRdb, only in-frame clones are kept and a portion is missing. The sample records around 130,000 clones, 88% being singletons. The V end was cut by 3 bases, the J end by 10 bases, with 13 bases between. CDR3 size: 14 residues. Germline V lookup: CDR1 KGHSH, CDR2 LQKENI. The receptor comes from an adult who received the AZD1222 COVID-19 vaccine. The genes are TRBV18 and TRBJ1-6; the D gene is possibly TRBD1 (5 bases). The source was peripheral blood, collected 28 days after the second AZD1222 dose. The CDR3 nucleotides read TGTGCCAGCTCACCGGGTGTGGGGCAATCACCCCTCCACTTT. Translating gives CASSPGVGQSPLHF.